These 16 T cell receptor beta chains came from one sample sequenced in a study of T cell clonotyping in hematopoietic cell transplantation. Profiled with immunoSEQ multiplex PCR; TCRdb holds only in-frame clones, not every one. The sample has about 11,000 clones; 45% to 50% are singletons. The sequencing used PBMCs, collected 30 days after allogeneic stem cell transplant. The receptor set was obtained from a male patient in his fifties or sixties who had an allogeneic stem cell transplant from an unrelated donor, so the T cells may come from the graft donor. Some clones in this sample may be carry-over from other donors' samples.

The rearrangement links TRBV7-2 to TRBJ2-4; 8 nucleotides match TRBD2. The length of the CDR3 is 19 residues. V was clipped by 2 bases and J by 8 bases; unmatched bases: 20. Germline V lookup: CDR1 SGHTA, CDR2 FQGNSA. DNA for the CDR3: TGTGCCAGCAGCTTACATGGCGGGAGGACTAGGGGGGAAGTATACATTCAGTACTTC. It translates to CASSLHGGRTRGEVYIQYF.

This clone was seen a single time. DNA of the CDR3: TGCGCCAGCAGCTTCACTAGAACCCATGAGCAGTTCTTC. Its translation: CASSFTRTHEQFF. The chain uses TRBV5-1 and TRBJ2-1, with D possibly matching TRBD2 (5 bases). The CDR3 extends over 13 amino acids. Trimming took off 2 bases at V and 8 bases at J, with 11 bases between the two ends. Germline V gene lookup returns CDR1 SGHRS and CDR2 YFSETQ.

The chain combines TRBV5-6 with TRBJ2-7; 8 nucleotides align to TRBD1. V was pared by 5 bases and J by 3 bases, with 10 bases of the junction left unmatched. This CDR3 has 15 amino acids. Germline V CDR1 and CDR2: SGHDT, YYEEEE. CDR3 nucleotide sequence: TGTGCCAGCAGTCCCGCAGGGGGCAAAGTCTACGAGCAGTACTTC. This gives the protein CASSPAGGKVYEQYF.

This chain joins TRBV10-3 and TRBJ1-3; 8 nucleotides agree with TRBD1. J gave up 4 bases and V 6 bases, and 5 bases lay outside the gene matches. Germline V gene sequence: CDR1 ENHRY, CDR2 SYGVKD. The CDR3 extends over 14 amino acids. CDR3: CAISQGARGNTIYF. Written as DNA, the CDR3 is TGTGCCATCAGCCAGGGGGCGCGGGGAAACACCATATATTTT.

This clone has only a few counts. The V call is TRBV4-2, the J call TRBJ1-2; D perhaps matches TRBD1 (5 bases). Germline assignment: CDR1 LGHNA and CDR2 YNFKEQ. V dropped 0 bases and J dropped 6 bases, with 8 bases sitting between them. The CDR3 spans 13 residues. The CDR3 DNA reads TGTGCCAGCAGCCAAGACAGGGAGGATGGCTACACCTTC. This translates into CASSQDREDGYTF.

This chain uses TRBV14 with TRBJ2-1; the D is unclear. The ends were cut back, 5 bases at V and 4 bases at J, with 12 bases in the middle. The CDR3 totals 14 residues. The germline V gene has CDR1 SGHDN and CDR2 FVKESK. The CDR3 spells CASSEATPYNEQFF. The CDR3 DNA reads TGTGCCAGCAGCGAAGCGACTCCATACAATGAGCAGTTCTTC. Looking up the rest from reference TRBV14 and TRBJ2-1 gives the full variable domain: EAGVTQFPSHSVIEKGQTVTLRCDPISGHDNLYWYRRVMGKEIKFLLHFVKESKQDESGMPNNRFLAERTGGTYSTLKVQPAELEDSGVYFCASSEATPYNEQFFGPGTRLTVL.

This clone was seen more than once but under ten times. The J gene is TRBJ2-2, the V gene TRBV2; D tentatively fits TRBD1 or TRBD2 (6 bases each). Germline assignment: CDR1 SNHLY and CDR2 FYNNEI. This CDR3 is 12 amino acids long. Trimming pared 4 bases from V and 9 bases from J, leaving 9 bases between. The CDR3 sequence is CASSGRGRELFF. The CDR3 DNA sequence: TGTGCCAGCAGTGGACGGGGGCGGGAGCTGTTTTTT.

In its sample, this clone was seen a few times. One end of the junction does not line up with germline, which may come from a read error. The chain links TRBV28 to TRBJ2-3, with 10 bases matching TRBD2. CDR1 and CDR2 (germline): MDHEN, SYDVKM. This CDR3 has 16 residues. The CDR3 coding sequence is TGCGCCAGCAGTTTTGGGACTAGCGCCCTCACAGATACGCAGTATTTT. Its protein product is CASSFGTSALTDTQYF. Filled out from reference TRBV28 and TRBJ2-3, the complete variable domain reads DVKVTQSSRYLVKRTGEKVFLECVQDMDHENMFWYRQDPGLGLRLIYFSYDVKMKEKGDIPEGYSVSREKKERFSLILESASTNQTSMYLCASSFGTSALTDTQYFGPGTRLTVL.

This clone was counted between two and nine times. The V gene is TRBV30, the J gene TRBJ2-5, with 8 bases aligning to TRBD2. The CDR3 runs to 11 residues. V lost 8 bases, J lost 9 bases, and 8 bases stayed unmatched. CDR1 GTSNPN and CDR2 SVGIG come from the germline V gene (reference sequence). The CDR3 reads CAGYSGGAQYF. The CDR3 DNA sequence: TGTGCCGGGTACTCGGGAGGGGCCCAGTACTTC.

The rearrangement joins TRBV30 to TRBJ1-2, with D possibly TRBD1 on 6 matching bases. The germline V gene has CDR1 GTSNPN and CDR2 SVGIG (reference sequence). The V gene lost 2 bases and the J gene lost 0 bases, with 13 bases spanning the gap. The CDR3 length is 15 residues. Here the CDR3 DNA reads TGTGCCTGGAGTACCGGACAGATATCTAACTATGGCTACACCTTC. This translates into CAWSTGQISNYGYTF.

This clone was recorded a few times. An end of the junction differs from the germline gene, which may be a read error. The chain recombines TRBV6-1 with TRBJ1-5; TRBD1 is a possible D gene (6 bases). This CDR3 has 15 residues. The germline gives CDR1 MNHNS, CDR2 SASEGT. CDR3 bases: TGTGCCAGCAGTGTAGGCCCCGGGGGCAATCAGCCCCAGCGTTTT. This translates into CASSVGPGGNQPQRF.

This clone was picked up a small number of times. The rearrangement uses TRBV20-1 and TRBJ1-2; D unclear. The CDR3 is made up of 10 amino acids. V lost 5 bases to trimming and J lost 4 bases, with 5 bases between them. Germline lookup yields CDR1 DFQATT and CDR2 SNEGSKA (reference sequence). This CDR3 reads CSASGYGYTF. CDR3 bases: TGCAGTGCTTCAGGCTATGGCTACACCTTC.

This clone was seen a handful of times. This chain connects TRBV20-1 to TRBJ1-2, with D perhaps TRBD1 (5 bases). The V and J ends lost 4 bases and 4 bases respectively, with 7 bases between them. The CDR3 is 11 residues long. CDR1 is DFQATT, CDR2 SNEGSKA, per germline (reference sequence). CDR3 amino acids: CSAMGVYGYTF. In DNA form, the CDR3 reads TGCAGTGCTATGGGGGTCTATGGCTACACCTTC.

The CDR3 DNA follows: TGCGCCAGCAGCCGAGACCGGGACAGGGGGACCTACGAGCAGTACTTC. It codes for CASSRDRDRGTYEQYF. The chain employs TRBV23-1 and TRBJ2-7, with 11 bases fitting TRBD1. TRBV23-1 has ORF status, its function being uncertain. The J segment lost 2 bases and the V segment lost 6 bases, leaving 9 bases of the junction unmatched. This CDR3 comprises 16 residues.

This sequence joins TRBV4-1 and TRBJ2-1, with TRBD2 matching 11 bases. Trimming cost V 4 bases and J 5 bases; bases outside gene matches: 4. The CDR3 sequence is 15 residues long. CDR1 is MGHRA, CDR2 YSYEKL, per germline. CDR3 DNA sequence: TGCGCCAGCAGCCCTGGACTAGCGGGCAACAATGAGCAGTTCTTC. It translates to CASSPGLAGNNEQFF.

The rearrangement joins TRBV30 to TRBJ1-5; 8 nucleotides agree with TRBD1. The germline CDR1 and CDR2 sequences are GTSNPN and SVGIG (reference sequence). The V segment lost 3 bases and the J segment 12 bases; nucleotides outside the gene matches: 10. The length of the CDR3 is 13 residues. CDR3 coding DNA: TGTGCCTGGAGAAACAGGGGGGGGGTTAGCCAGCATTTT. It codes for CAWRNRGGVSQHF.